A selection of T cell receptor beta chains follows, all from one sample in a study of shared T cell receptors in the human thymus. Clones were sequenced by immunoSEQ multiplex PCR, and TCRdb holds only the in-frame ones, with some missing. Altogether hundreds of thousands of clones are present, approximately 80% being singletons, with the ten largest covering 0.01% to 0.015%. The same data also went into a second study, on human thymus T cells.

Sequences were obtained from thymocytes. The receptors were gathered from a boy in the first two years of life with a congenital heart defect. Each CDR3 is given with its conserved first and last residue. D genes are given only for firm matches. Part of the rows lack a size; the others show once, few, many or a class for expanded clones.

v_call	clone_size	d_call	j_call	cdr3_nt	cdr3_aa
TRBV28	few	TRBD2	TRBJ2-1	TGTGCCAGCAGCTCAGACCAACTAGCGGGGACCTACAATGAGCAGTTCTTC	CASSSDQLAGTYNEQFF
TRBV7-8	.	TRBD2	TRBJ2-7	TGTGCCAGCAGCTCTTCCGGGACTAGCGGGAGTGAACAGTACTTC	CASSSSGTSGSEQYF
TRBV6-6	.	.	TRBJ2-5	TGTGCCAGCAGTCCTCTTAGCGGTCCTCAAGAGACCCAGTACTTC	CASSPLSGPQETQYF
TRBV12-2	.	.	TRBJ1-1	TGTGCAAGTCGTCATTCGACAGATAACACTGAAGCTTTCTTT	CASRHSTDNTEAFF
TRBV29-1	.	TRBD1	TRBJ1-3	TGCAGCGTTGAAGATGCGATTGGACAGGGATTTGGAAACACCATATATTTT	CSVEDAIGQGFGNTIYF
TRBV19	.	.	TRBJ1-2	TGTGCCAGTAGTATCATCGGGTTAAGCTATGGCTACACCTTC	CASSIIGLSYGYTF
TRBV6-5	.	TRBD2	TRBJ2-7	TGTGCCAGCAGTTCGACTAGCGGGAGCACCTACGAGCAGTACTTC	CASSSTSGSTYEQYF
TRBV7-2	.	TRBD2	TRBJ2-7	TGTGCCAGCAGCTCAAGAGGGACTAGCTACGAGCAGTACTTC	CASSSRGTSYEQYF
TRBV19	.	.	TRBJ2-7	TGTGCCACCCAAGGGGGGGTAACGTACGAGCAGTACTTC	CATQGGVTYEQYF
TRBV7-2	.	.	TRBJ2-7	TGTGCCAGCAGCTTAGAGGCGACTGACTACGAGCAGTACTTC	CASSLEATDYEQYF
TRBV6-1	.	.	TRBJ1-5	TGTGCCAGCAGTGAATTTTCGGGACAATTTAATCAGCCCCAGCATTTT	CASSEFSGQFNQPQHF
TRBV28	.	TRBD2	TRBJ2-3	TGTGCCAGCAGCCCTGGGGCCCCGGGGGGTACGCAGTATTTT	CASSPGAPGGTQYF
TRBV10-3	.	.	TRBJ1-2	TGTGCCATCAGTGAGGTCAGGGCGATGGGTGGCTACACCTTC	CAISEVRAMGGYTF
TRBV7-2	.	TRBD2	TRBJ2-3	TGTGCCAGCAGCCCTCTAGCGGGAGGGCGATGGGATACGCAGTATTTT	CASSPLAGGRWDTQYF